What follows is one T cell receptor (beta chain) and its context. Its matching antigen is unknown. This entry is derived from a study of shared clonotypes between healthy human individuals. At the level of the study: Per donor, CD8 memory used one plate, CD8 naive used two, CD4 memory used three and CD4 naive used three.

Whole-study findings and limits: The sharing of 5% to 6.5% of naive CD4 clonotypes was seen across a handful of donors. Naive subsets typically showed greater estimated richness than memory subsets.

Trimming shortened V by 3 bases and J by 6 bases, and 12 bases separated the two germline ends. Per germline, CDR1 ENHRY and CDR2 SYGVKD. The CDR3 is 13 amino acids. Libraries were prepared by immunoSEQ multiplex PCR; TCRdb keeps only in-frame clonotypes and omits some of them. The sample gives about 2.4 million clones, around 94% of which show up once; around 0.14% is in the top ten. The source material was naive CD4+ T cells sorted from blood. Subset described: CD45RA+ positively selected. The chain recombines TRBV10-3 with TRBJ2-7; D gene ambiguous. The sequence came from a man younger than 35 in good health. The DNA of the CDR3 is TGTGCCATCAGTGAAAGGGCAGCTGGCGAGCAGTACTTC. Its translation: CAISERAAGEQYF.